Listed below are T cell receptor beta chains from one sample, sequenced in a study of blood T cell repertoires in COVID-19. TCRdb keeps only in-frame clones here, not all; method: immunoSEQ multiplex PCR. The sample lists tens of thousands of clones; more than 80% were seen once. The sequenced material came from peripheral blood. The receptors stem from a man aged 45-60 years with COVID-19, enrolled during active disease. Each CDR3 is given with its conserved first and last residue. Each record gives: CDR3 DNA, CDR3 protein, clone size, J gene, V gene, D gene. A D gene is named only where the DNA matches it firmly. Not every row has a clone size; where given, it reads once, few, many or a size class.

cdr3_nt: TGCGCCAGTCCCTTGGGGAACAGGCCGATACCCCCATACTACGAGCAGTACTTC; cdr3_aa: CASPLGNRPIPPYYEQYF; clone_size: -; j_call: TRBJ2-7; v_call: TRBV10-1; d_call: -
cdr3_nt: TGTGCCAGCAGCTTGCGGCGGGAGGCCTACAATGAGCAGTTCTTC; cdr3_aa: CASSLRREAYNEQFF; clone_size: -; j_call: TRBJ2-1; v_call: TRBV5-4; d_call: TRBD2
cdr3_nt: TGTGCCAGCAGTATCTCTAGCGGGAGTGCAGATACGCAGTATTTT; cdr3_aa: CASSISSGSADTQYF; clone_size: -; j_call: TRBJ2-3; v_call: TRBV28; d_call: TRBD2
cdr3_nt: TGTGCCAGCGGGGGACAGGGAGCGGGAAACACCATATATTTT; cdr3_aa: CASGGQGAGNTIYF; clone_size: -; j_call: TRBJ1-3; v_call: TRBV6-5; d_call: TRBD1
cdr3_nt: TGTGCCAGCAGCTGGAAGAGGGGAGGGGGCACAGATACGCAGTATTTT; cdr3_aa: CASSWKRGGGTDTQYF; clone_size: -; j_call: TRBJ2-3; v_call: TRBV5-4; d_call: TRBD2
cdr3_nt: TGTGCCAGCAGTTTAGTGGCAGGGGATGCCACAGATACGCAGTATTTT; cdr3_aa: CASSLVAGDATDTQYF; clone_size: -; j_call: TRBJ2-3; v_call: TRBV28; d_call: -
cdr3_nt: TGCGCCAGCAGCCCTGCAGGGGACACGGATCTAACTATGGCCTACACCTTC; cdr3_aa: CASSPAGDTDLTMAYTF; clone_size: once; j_call: TRBJ1-2; v_call: TRBV5-1; d_call: -
cdr3_nt: TGCGCCAGCAGCCAAGAGCTCGGACTAGCGGGATCAGAGACCCAGTACTTC; cdr3_aa: CASSQELGLAGSETQYF; clone_size: -; j_call: TRBJ2-5; v_call: TRBV4-1; d_call: TRBD2
cdr3_nt: TGCAGCGCCTCTCCTCTAGCGGGAGGGCAAGGGGAGCAGTACTTC; cdr3_aa: CSASPLAGGQGEQYF; clone_size: once; j_call: TRBJ2-7; v_call: TRBV29-1; d_call: TRBD2
cdr3_nt: TGTGCCAGCAGCCTACAGGGGAACACTGAAGCTTTCTTT; cdr3_aa: CASSLQGNTEAFF; clone_size: once; j_call: TRBJ1-1; v_call: TRBV2; d_call: -
cdr3_nt: TGTGCCACCAGTGACCGAACAGGGATCACAGATACGCAGTATTTT; cdr3_aa: CATSDRTGITDTQYF; clone_size: -; j_call: TRBJ2-3; v_call: TRBV24-1; d_call: -
cdr3_nt: TGTGCCAGTAGTAACAGGGCTAGCGGGAGAACAGATACGCAGTATTTT; cdr3_aa: CASSNRASGRTDTQYF; clone_size: -; j_call: TRBJ2-3; v_call: TRBV19; d_call: TRBD2
cdr3_nt: TGTGCCAGCAGCACCAGCGGGAGGGCCGTCGAGCAGTACTTC; cdr3_aa: CASSTSGRAVEQYF; clone_size: -; j_call: TRBJ2-7; v_call: TRBV6-2/TRBV6-3; d_call: TRBD2
cdr3_nt: TGTGCCAGTAGCAACAGCCAAGAGACCCAGTACTTC; cdr3_aa: CASSNSQETQYF; clone_size: -; j_call: TRBJ2-5; v_call: TRBV19; d_call: -
cdr3_nt: TGCAGCGCTGGTGAGCCGAATGAAAAACTGTTTTTT; cdr3_aa: CSAGEPNEKLFF; clone_size: -; j_call: TRBJ1-4; v_call: TRBV29-1; d_call: -
cdr3_nt: TGTGCCAGCAGTTTTCGAAAACAGGGGGGGGAAAACAATGAGCAGTTCTTC; cdr3_aa: CASSFRKQGGENNEQFF; clone_size: -; j_call: TRBJ2-1; v_call: TRBV27; d_call: -
cdr3_nt: TGTGCCAGCAGCTTGGGGCAGGGCCGGCCACCCCTCCACTTT; cdr3_aa: CASSLGQGRPPLHF; clone_size: -; j_call: TRBJ1-6; v_call: TRBV7-2; d_call: -
cdr3_nt: TGTGCCAGTAGTATAGGATCGGCCGGGGGACCCTACAATGAGCAGTTCTTC; cdr3_aa: CASSIGSAGGPYNEQFF; clone_size: -; j_call: TRBJ2-1; v_call: TRBV19; d_call: -
cdr3_nt: TGTGCCAGCAGCTTAAGCAGGGGAAGGGATACGAACGGCTACACCTTC; cdr3_aa: CASSLSRGRDTNGYTF; clone_size: -; j_call: TRBJ1-2; v_call: TRBV7-2; d_call: -
cdr3_nt: TGCGCCATCCCGACAGGGGACCGCTCTAAGAGCAATCAGCCCCAGCATTTT; cdr3_aa: CAIPTGDRSKSNQPQHF; clone_size: few; j_call: TRBJ1-5; v_call: TRBV10-1; d_call: TRBD1
cdr3_nt: TGTGCCAGCAGCTTATGGGACATCAGTATGGATACGCAGTATTTT; cdr3_aa: CASSLWDISMDTQYF; clone_size: -; j_call: TRBJ2-3; v_call: TRBV7-2; d_call: -
cdr3_nt: TGTGCCAGCAAGACTAGCGGGAGGGTCCTTGATACGCAGTATTTT; cdr3_aa: CASKTSGRVLDTQYF; clone_size: -; j_call: TRBJ2-3; v_call: TRBV27; d_call: TRBD2
cdr3_nt: TGTGCCAGCAGTGAAAGGTTGACTAGCGGGATCTTCGAGGCGGATACGCAGTATTTT; cdr3_aa: CASSERLTSGIFEADTQYF; clone_size: -; j_call: TRBJ2-3; v_call: TRBV6-1; d_call: TRBD2
cdr3_nt: TGTGCCAGCAGTGTGGGCACTAGCGGGGGGGAGGGGACCCAGTACTTC; cdr3_aa: CASSVGTSGGEGTQYF; clone_size: -; j_call: TRBJ2-5; v_call: TRBV2; d_call: TRBD2
cdr3_nt: TGCGCCAGCAGCCTGCCCCGAGACAGGGCTGAAGCTTTCTTT; cdr3_aa: CASSLPRDRAEAFF; clone_size: -; j_call: TRBJ1-1; v_call: TRBV5-1; d_call: TRBD1
cdr3_nt: TGTGCCAGCATTGGACGGGACTCTGGAAACACCATATATTTT; cdr3_aa: CASIGRDSGNTIYF; clone_size: -; j_call: TRBJ1-3; v_call: TRBV6-5; d_call: -
cdr3_nt: TGTGCCAGTAGTCCCTGGGGGGACCTTTCGTCGCCCCAGCATTTT; cdr3_aa: CASSPWGDLSSPQHF; clone_size: -; j_call: TRBJ1-5; v_call: TRBV19; d_call: -
cdr3_nt: TGTGCCAGCAGCTTGGACCCACGGGATACGCAGTATTTT; cdr3_aa: CASSLDPRDTQYF; clone_size: once; j_call: TRBJ2-3; v_call: TRBV5-6; d_call: -
cdr3_nt: TGTGCCATCAGTGTGGAGGGATCTTCTAACTATGGCTACACCTTC; cdr3_aa: CAISVEGSSNYGYTF; clone_size: -; j_call: TRBJ1-2; v_call: TRBV10-3; d_call: -
cdr3_nt: TGTGCCAGCAGTTTAAGGGGGGGGTTCGGAGGCTACACCTTC; cdr3_aa: CASSLRGGFGGYTF; clone_size: few; j_call: TRBJ1-2; v_call: TRBV28; d_call: -
cdr3_nt: TGTGCCAGTAGGCCCCGGGACGGGGGGAATTCACCCCTCCACTTT; cdr3_aa: CASRPRDGGNSPLHF; clone_size: -; j_call: TRBJ1-6; v_call: TRBV19; d_call: -
cdr3_nt: TGTGCCAGCAGTGGGGTTAGCGGCAGTTACACAGATACGCAGTATTTT; cdr3_aa: CASSGVSGSYTDTQYF; clone_size: -; j_call: TRBJ2-3; v_call: TRBV6-1; d_call: -
cdr3_nt: TGTGCCAGCAGCCCAAGACTAGCGGGTGCCGACACAGATACGCAGTATTTT; cdr3_aa: CASSPRLAGADTDTQYF; clone_size: few; j_call: TRBJ2-3; v_call: TRBV4-2; d_call: TRBD2
cdr3_nt: TGTGCCGGCCAGGGGGCGTTTGGCTACACCTTC; cdr3_aa: CAGQGAFGYTF; clone_size: -; j_call: TRBJ1-2; v_call: TRBV7-9; d_call: TRBD1
cdr3_nt: TGCGCCAGCAGCTCCGCAGGGGCTGGGGAAAAACTGTTTTTT; cdr3_aa: CASSSAGAGEKLFF; clone_size: few; j_call: TRBJ1-4; v_call: TRBV5-1; d_call: -
cdr3_nt: TGTGCCAGCAGCCAAGGACAGCTACCACCCGGGGAGCTGTTTTTT; cdr3_aa: CASSQGQLPPGELFF; clone_size: -; j_call: TRBJ2-2; v_call: TRBV3-1/TRBV3-2; d_call: -
cdr3_nt: TGTGCCAGCAGTTACTCCACGGACTCAATACACTACGAGCAGTACTTC; cdr3_aa: CASSYSTDSIHYEQYF; clone_size: -; j_call: TRBJ2-7; v_call: TRBV6-5; d_call: -
cdr3_nt: TGTGCCAGCAGCTTCCGGACAGGGTATGAATCCTACGAGCAGTACTTC; cdr3_aa: CASSFRTGYESYEQYF; clone_size: few; j_call: TRBJ2-7; v_call: TRBV7-2; d_call: TRBD1
cdr3_nt: TGTGCCAGCTCACGCTCCGGGGTAGCGGAAGGCACAGATACGCAGTATTTT; cdr3_aa: CASSRSGVAEGTDTQYF; clone_size: few; j_call: TRBJ2-3; v_call: TRBV18; d_call: -
cdr3_nt: TGTGCCAGCATCCCGGCAGGGTTTGGCGCTGAAGCTTTCTTT; cdr3_aa: CASIPAGFGAEAFF; clone_size: few; j_call: TRBJ1-1; v_call: TRBV7-2; d_call: -
cdr3_nt: TGTGCCACCGCCCCGGGGGGCGGGAGCTCACCCCTCCACTTT; cdr3_aa: CATAPGGGSSPLHF; clone_size: -; j_call: TRBJ1-6; v_call: TRBV27; d_call: -
cdr3_nt: TGTGCCTGGAGTTGGACCGGGGGAGAGACCCAGTACTTC; cdr3_aa: CAWSWTGGETQYF; clone_size: -; j_call: TRBJ2-5; v_call: TRBV30; d_call: -
cdr3_nt: TGTGCCAGCAGCCCTACGCGAGGTACGCAGTATTTT; cdr3_aa: CASSPTRGTQYF; clone_size: -; j_call: TRBJ2-3; v_call: TRBV28; d_call: -
cdr3_nt: TGCGCCAGCAGCTTGAGGGAGAGCGGTATGAACACTGAAGCTTTCTTT; cdr3_aa: CASSLRESGMNTEAFF; clone_size: -; j_call: TRBJ1-1; v_call: TRBV5-1; d_call: -
cdr3_nt: TGTGCCAGCAGCTTGAACAGCCGTAGCTCCTACAATGAGCAGTTCTTC; cdr3_aa: CASSLNSRSSYNEQFF; clone_size: -; j_call: TRBJ2-1; v_call: TRBV5-5; d_call: -
cdr3_nt: TGTGCCAGTAGTATAGGAGGGGGCAGGGTGAACATTCAGTACTTC; cdr3_aa: CASSIGGGRVNIQYF; clone_size: once; j_call: TRBJ2-4; v_call: TRBV19; d_call: TRBD1
cdr3_nt: TGTGCCAGCAGTGAGACTCATACTAGCACAGATACGCAGTATTTT; cdr3_aa: CASSETHTSTDTQYF; clone_size: -; j_call: TRBJ2-3; v_call: TRBV28; d_call: -
cdr3_nt: TGTGCCAGCAGTCCCTCGGACGGCGGGTATACCTACGAGCAGTACTTC; cdr3_aa: CASSPSDGGYTYEQYF; clone_size: -; j_call: TRBJ2-7; v_call: TRBV27; d_call: -
cdr3_nt: TGTGCCAGCAGCTTCGGCAGGGGTGCCTACGAGCAGTACTTC; cdr3_aa: CASSFGRGAYEQYF; clone_size: -; j_call: TRBJ2-7; v_call: TRBV5-5; d_call: -
cdr3_nt: TGCAGTGCAAGTCCCAGCGTTGTGAGCTCCTACGAGCAGTACTTC; cdr3_aa: CSASPSVVSSYEQYF; clone_size: once; j_call: TRBJ2-7; v_call: TRBV20-1; d_call: -
cdr3_nt: TGTGCCAGCAGCTTATTAGGACTAGCGGGTACAGATACGCAGTATTTT; cdr3_aa: CASSLLGLAGTDTQYF; clone_size: -; j_call: TRBJ2-3; v_call: TRBV7-3; d_call: TRBD2
cdr3_nt: TGTGCCAGCACCGATGGGACAGCCAACGAGCAGTACTTC; cdr3_aa: CASTDGTANEQYF; clone_size: -; j_call: TRBJ2-7; v_call: TRBV27; d_call: TRBD1
cdr3_nt: TGTGCCAGCAGTCCTCTCGGGGGAATGAACACTGAAGCTTTCTTT; cdr3_aa: CASSPLGGMNTEAFF; clone_size: once; j_call: TRBJ1-1; v_call: TRBV28; d_call: -
cdr3_nt: TGCGCCAGCAGCCAAGGTCCGGGACAGGCCCCCAATGAGCAGTTCTTC; cdr3_aa: CASSQGPGQAPNEQFF; clone_size: -; j_call: TRBJ2-1; v_call: TRBV4-1; d_call: TRBD1
cdr3_nt: TGTGCCAGTTCCCCAAACAGTAATCAGCCCCAGCATTTT; cdr3_aa: CASSPNSNQPQHF; clone_size: -; j_call: TRBJ1-5; v_call: TRBV19; d_call: -